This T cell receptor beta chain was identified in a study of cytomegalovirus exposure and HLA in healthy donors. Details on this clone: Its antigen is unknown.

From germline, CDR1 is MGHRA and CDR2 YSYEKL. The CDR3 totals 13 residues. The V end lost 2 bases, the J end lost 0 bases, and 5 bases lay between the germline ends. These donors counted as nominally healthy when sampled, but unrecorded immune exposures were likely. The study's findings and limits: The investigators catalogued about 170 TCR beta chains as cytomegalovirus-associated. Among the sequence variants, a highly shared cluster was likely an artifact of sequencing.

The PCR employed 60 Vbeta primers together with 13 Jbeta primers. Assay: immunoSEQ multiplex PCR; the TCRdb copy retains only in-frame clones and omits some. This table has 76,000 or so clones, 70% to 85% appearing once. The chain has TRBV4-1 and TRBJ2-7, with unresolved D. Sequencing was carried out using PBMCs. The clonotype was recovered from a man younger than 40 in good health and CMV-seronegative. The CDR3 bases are TGCGCCAGCAGCCAACGGAGCTCCTACGAGCAGTACTTC. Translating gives CASSQRSSYEQYF.